What follows are 4 T cell receptor beta chains derived from one specimen sequenced in a study of T cell changes during pregnancy in multiple sclerosis. Libraries were prepared by immunoSEQ multiplex PCR; TCRdb keeps only in-frame clonotypes and omits some of them. This sample has about 32,000 clones; roughly 89% occur once, and the top ten carry under 12%. Sample: CD8+ T cells from peripheral blood mononuclear cells, taken in the second trimester of pregnancy. All receptors derive from a female donor with multiple sclerosis, enrolled in a pregnancy study.

By frequency in the sample, this clone is medium-sized. The CDR3 spells CASSIGWGRDYNEQFF. CDR3 coding DNA: TGTGCCAGTAGTATAGGTTGGGGCAGGGACTACAATGAGCAGTTCTTC. This sequence joins TRBV19 and TRBJ2-1, with a possible D match to TRBD1 (5 bases). Trimming took 1 base from V and 3 from J, leaving 13 bases between them. CDR3 length: 16 residues. The germline CDR1 and CDR2 sequences are LNHDA and SQIVND (reference sequence).

V and J are TRBV9 and TRBJ1-2; 9 nucleotides match TRBD1. V was pared by 0 bases and J by 4 bases, with 4 bases of the junction left unmatched. The germline CDR1 and CDR2 sequences are SGDLS and YYNGEE. The CDR3 runs 15 residues. The CDR3 nucleotides read TGTGCCAGCAGCGTAGGGGGGACAGGGATCTATGGCTACACCTTC. It codes for CASSVGGTGIYGYTF.

This clone was observed a few times. The V call is TRBV2, the J call TRBJ2-3; D is ambiguous. Trimming took 4 bases from V and 2 from J, leaving 19 bases between them. Germline V gene sequence: CDR1 SNHLY, CDR2 FYNNEI. The CDR3 sequence is 17 residues long. In nucleotides, the CDR3 is TGTGCCAGCAGTGCGATTTTCGGGTTAGCCTACACAGATACGCAGTATTTT. Encoded protein: CASSAIFGLAYTDTQYF.

The chain recombines TRBV11-2 with TRBJ2-1; D uncertain. The V and J ends lost 1 base and 5 bases respectively, with 3 bases between them. Germline assignment: CDR1 SGHAT and CDR2 FQNNGV. The CDR3 loop spans 12 amino acids. For the CDR3, the DNA is TGTGCCAGCAGCTTAGGGCACAATGAGCAGTTCTTC. Amino acid sequence: CASSLGHNEQFF.